The text below deals with one T cell receptor beta chain. Its antigen is unknown. The data originate from a study of cytomegalovirus exposure and HLA in healthy donors. Whole-study results and caveats: Analyzed later, most CMV-associated TCR beta chains appeared HLA-restricted. Rates of TCR association differed by HLA locus in a later analysis, with DRB1 highest and HLA-C lowest.

Trimming pared 3 bases from V and 3 bases from J, leaving 6 bases between. This CDR3 has 12 amino acids. Germline V lookup: CDR1 KGHSH, CDR2 LQKENI. PCR employed 60 Vbeta and 13 Jbeta primers. As originally analysed: A later analysis tallied 65 million to 85 million unique TCR beta chains, around 11 million of them shared. Generated by immunoSEQ multiplex PCR, the TCRdb table keeps only in-frame clones and is missing some. V and J calls and clone size are given by that table; D and trimming were obtained from the DNA. The data hold about 130,000 clones, with about four fifths observed a single time. The sequence was collected from a man between 25 and 39 years old in good health and CMV-seronegative. The chain has TRBV18 and TRBJ2-7; tentatively, D is TRBD2 (5 bases). The sequencing sample was made of PBMCs. The CDR3 here is CASSPEGYEQYF. As DNA, the CDR3 is TGTGCCAGCTCACCTGAGGGCTACGAGCAGTACTTC.